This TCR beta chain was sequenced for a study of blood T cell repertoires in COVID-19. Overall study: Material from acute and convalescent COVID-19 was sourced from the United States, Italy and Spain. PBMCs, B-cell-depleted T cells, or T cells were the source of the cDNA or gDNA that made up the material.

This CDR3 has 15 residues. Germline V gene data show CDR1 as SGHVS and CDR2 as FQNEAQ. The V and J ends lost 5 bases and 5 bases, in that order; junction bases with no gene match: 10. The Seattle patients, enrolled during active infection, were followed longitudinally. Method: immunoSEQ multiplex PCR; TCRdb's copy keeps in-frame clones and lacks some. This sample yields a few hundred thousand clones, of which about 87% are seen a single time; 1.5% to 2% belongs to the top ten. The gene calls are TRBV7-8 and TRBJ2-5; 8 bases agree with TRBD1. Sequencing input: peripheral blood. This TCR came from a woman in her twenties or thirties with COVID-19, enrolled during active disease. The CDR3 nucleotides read TGTGCCAGCAGCCGAGACAGGGGCCACCGGGAGACCCAGTACTTC. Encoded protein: CASSRDRGHRETQYF.